This T cell receptor beta chain was identified during a study of Ad26.COV2.S vaccination and SARS-CoV-2 variants. Data came from immunoSEQ multiplex PCR; TCRdb stores just in-frame clones and leaves some out. The sample holds roughly 400,000 clones, 90% seen once. With V trimmed by 4 bases and J by 3 bases, 6 bases remained unmatched. The CDR3 totals 14 residues. The germline CDR1 and CDR2 sequences are SNHLY and FYNNEI. Treatment meaning: some 20 received Ad26.COV2.S at low or high dose, single or two shots; 5 received placebo; per-sample allocation not given. Sample collection was performed on day 63 after the first vaccine or placebo injection.

The source was peripheral blood, collected in a trial of Ad26.COV2.S vaccine versus placebo. V gene TRBV2 combines with J gene TRBJ2-7; 7 bases are a match to TRBD1. The receptor was isolated from a person aged 18-60 years who received the Ad26.COV2.S COVID-19 vaccine or a placebo. The CDR3 protein is CASSGDSNRYEQYF. The CDR3, as DNA: TGTGCCAGCAGTGGGGACAGTAACCGCTACGAGCAGTACTTC.